This TCR beta chain was sequenced during a study of shared clonotypes between healthy human individuals. Study as a whole: Used for every donor were three CD4 naive, three CD4 memory, two CD8 naive and one CD8 memory plate.

Generated by immunoSEQ multiplex PCR, the TCRdb table keeps only in-frame clones and is missing some. Counted here are about 79,000 clones, about 61% occurring once; the ten biggest clones make up about half. Points from the study as a whole: All-four-donor shared clonotypes had higher generation probabilities than non-shared clonotypes did.

The donors, all of them Caucasian adults, lived in Nashville, Tennessee. CD45RO+ cells and CCR7-negative CD45RA+ TemRA cells were combined as CD8 memory. This clone appeared once. Its target is not known. The CDR3 sequence is 12 residues long. Germline assignment: CDR1 SGHAT and CDR2 FQNNGV. Trimming shortened V by 5 bases and J by 4 bases, and 9 bases separated the two germline ends. The TCR comes from a man under 40 in good health. The specimen sequenced was memory CD8+ T cells sorted from blood. Documented subset: CD45RO+ cells pooled with CCR7-negative TemRA cells. The chain links TRBV11-2 to TRBJ2-7, with unresolved D. The CDR3, as DNA: TGTGCCAGCAGCCTTGATAGATACGAGCAGTACTTC. Protein sequence: CASSLDRYEQYF.